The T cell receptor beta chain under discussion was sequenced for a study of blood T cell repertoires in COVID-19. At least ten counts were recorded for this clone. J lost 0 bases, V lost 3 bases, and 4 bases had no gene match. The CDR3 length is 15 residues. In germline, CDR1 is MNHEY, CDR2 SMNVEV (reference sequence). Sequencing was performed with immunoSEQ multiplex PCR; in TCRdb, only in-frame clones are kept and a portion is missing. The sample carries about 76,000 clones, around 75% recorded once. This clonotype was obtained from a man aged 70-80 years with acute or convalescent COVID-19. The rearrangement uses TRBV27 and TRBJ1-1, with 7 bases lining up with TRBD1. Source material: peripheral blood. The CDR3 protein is CASSLTGIMNTEAFF. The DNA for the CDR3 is TGTGCCAGCAGTTTGACAGGGATCATGAACACTGAAGCTTTCTTT.